The 10 T cell receptor beta chains reported below all come from one sample, sequenced in a study of blood T cell repertoires in COVID-19. Using immunoSEQ multiplex PCR, the repertoire was profiled, and TCRdb retains in-frame clones only, with some absent. The data show 270,000 or so clones, 80% to 85% seen once. What was sequenced was PBMCs or T cells enriched from blood (not recorded which). The source of these receptors is a man in his fifties who had recovered from COVID-19.

The chain combines TRBV6-7 with TRBJ1-1; tentative D call: TRBD1 (5 bases). TRBV6-7 belongs to the ORF category, with a function that is uncertain. V lost 2 bases, J lost 4 bases, and 14 bases lay in between. This CDR3 comprises 15 residues. CDR3 sequence: CASSYPTRGGTEAFF. CDR3 DNA: TGTGCCAGCAGTTACCCGACAAGGGGCGGCACTGAAGCTTTCTTT.

The chain joins TRBV7-3 to TRBJ2-2; maybe TRBD1 (6 bases). The CDR3 is 15 residues long. In germline, CDR1 is SGHTA, CDR2 FQGTGA. Between the trimmed V and J ends, which lost 2 bases and 4 bases, there was a span of 11 bases. DNA for the CDR3: TGTGCCAGCAGCTTAGTAACAGGGCCCACCGGGGAGCTGTTTTTT. Translation gives CASSLVTGPTGELFF.

The J gene is TRBJ2-7, the V gene TRBV18; D perhaps matches TRBD2 (5 bases). V was cut by 3 bases and J by 5 bases, with 11 bases left in between. The CDR3 sequence is 13 residues long. In germline, CDR1 is KGHSH, CDR2 LQKENI. DNA for the CDR3: TGTGCCAGCTCACCCGTCCACGGGGACGAGCAGTACTTC. Amino acids: CASSPVHGDEQYF.

V gene TRBV7-8 combines with J gene TRBJ2-3; possibly TRBD2 for D (5 bases). V dropped 4 bases and J dropped 0 bases, with 11 bases sitting between them. The CDR3 extends over 15 amino acids. CDR1 is SGHVS, CDR2 FQNEAQ, per germline. Here the CDR3 reads CASSSDPGSTDTQYF. The CDR3 nucleotides read TGTGCCAGCAGCTCCGATCCGGGGAGCACAGATACGCAGTATTTT.

The chain uses TRBV28 and TRBJ1-2; TRBD1 is a possible D gene (6 bases). Germline CDR1 reads MDHEN; CDR2 reads SYDVKM. The V end was cut by 2 bases, the J end by 4 bases, with 11 bases between. This CDR3 region has 14 residues. This CDR3 is CASSLRVGAYGYTF. CDR3 bases: TGTGCCAGCAGTTTAAGGGTGGGGGCCTATGGCTACACCTTC.

This clone was counted once. J is TRBJ2-5 and V is TRBV10-1; 9 nucleotides agree with TRBD2. Germline V gene lookup returns CDR1 WNHNN and CDR2 SYGVQD (reference sequence). The CDR3 runs to 17 residues. Losses at the gene ends were 0 bases for V and 7 bases for J; bases not matched to a gene: 12. This CDR3 is CASSESDLAGTPGTQYF. Written as DNA, the CDR3 is TGCGCCAGCAGTGAGTCGGATCTAGCGGGGACTCCGGGGACCCAGTACTTC.

V gene TRBV5-8 combines with J gene TRBJ1-2; 8 nucleotides align to TRBD1. The CDR3 has 17 amino acids. J was trimmed by 9 bases and V by 3 bases; bases with no gene match: 19. Looked up from germline, CDR1 is SGHTS and CDR2 is YDEGEE. CDR3 protein: CASSSRTGGRGLNSYTF. CDR3 DNA: TGTGCCAGCAGCTCGCGGACCGGAGGCAGGGGGCTTAACAGCTACACCTTC. The complete variable domain, with remaining parts taken from reference TRBV5-8 and TRBJ1-2, reads EAGVTQSPTHLIKTRGQQATLRCSPISGHTSVYWYQQALGLGLQFLLWYDEGEERNRGNFPPRFSGRQFPNYSSELNVNALELEDSALYLCASSSRTGGRGLNSYTFGSGTRLTVV.

Only one count was recorded for this clone. V is TRBV27 and J is TRBJ1-5, with TRBD1 as a possible D gene (6 bases). Germline V gene data show CDR1 as MNHEY and CDR2 as SMNVEV (reference sequence). The CDR3 loop spans 16 amino acids. V lost 6 bases and J 1 base, leaving 16 bases between the germline ends. CDR3 amino acids: CASSPLGAISNQPQHF. CDR3 coding DNA: TGTGCCAGCAGCCCCTTGGGGGCTATAAGCAATCAGCCCCAGCATTTT.

The rearrangement links TRBV9 to TRBJ2-1; 15 nucleotides line up with TRBD2. This CDR3 has 16 amino acids. V trimming: 5 bases; J trimming: 2 bases; junction bases outside the gene matches: 2. Germline V gene sequence: CDR1 SGDLS, CDR2 YYNGEE. In DNA form, the CDR3 reads TGTGCCAGCAGTGGGACTAGCGGGGGGACCTACAATGAGCAGTTCTTC. This encodes CASSGTSGGTYNEQFF.

The chain carries TRBV2 and TRBJ2-1; the D gene is possibly TRBD2 (6 bases). Per the germline V gene, CDR1 is SNHLY and CDR2 is FYNNEI. The CDR3 spans 13 residues. Deletions cut 7 bases from V and 9 bases from J, with 16 bases between. The CDR3 spells CASNRLGGFEQFF. The CDR3 DNA sequence: TGTGCCAGCAATCGACTGGGGGGTTTTGAGCAGTTCTTC.